This entry lists 14 T cell receptor beta chains sequenced from one sample in a study of post-analysis software for immune sequencing data. Study conclusions and caveats: When patients were compared with controls, 4 or 5 TRBV segments were more frequent, TRBV5-6, TRBV5-1 and TRBV20-1 among them.

Unique molecular identifiers tagged the TCR beta cDNA libraries. TCRdb fed the PCR reads into MiXCR, producing one record per CDR3 protein. The data show fewer than 850,000 distinct CDR3 sequences, 35% to 55% seen once. Their target antigens are unknown. Sequencing input: blood. Receptors were obtained from a girl between 5 and 17 years old with multiple sclerosis.

The gene calls are TRBV29-1 and TRBJ1-2; 7 bases are shared with TRBD1. With V trimmed by 5 bases and J by 6 bases, 9 bases remained unmatched. Germline values: CDR1 SQVTM, CDR2 ANQGSEA. This CDR3 has 13 amino acids. CDR3 loop: CSVRPGGDHGYTF. In nucleotides, the CDR3 is TGCAGCGTTCGGCCAGGGGGGGACCATGGCTACACCTTC.

This chain connects TRBV4-2 to TRBJ2-1, with 8 bases fitting TRBD1. Germline assignment: CDR1 LGHNA and CDR2 YNFKEQ. Unmatched junction bases numbered 10, after V lost 0 bases and J lost 3 bases. The CDR3 loop spans 18 amino acids. In nucleotides, the CDR3 is TGTGCCAGCAGCCAAGATTGGGACGACAGGGGTTACTACAATGAGCAGTTCTTC. It translates to CASSQDWDDRGYYNEQFF.

The rearrangement joins TRBV13 to TRBJ2-3; D uncertain. Trimming stripped 5 bases from V and 2 bases from J, with 11 bases between. In germline, CDR1 is PRHDT, CDR2 FYEKMQ (reference sequence). The CDR3 runs to 14 residues. The CDR3 protein is CASSPRTVTDTQYF. The CDR3 DNA reads as TGTGCCAGCAGCCCCCGGACGGTCACAGATACGCAGTATTTT.

This clonotype was seen a few times. V and J are TRBV29-1 and TRBJ2-3, with D tentatively TRBD1 (5 bases). The CDR3 loop spans 13 amino acids. Trimming removed 7 bases at V and 4 bases at J, with 15 bases between. The germline CDR1 and CDR2 sequences are SQVTM and ANQGSEA. CDR3 nucleotide sequence: TGCAGCGACGGGCCTCCCAGGGCAGATACGCAGTATTTT. This sequence encodes CSDGPPRADTQYF.

This chain links TRBV20-1 with TRBJ2-3, with 7 bases identical to TRBD2. This CDR3 is 13 amino acids long. Germline V gene lookup returns CDR1 DFQATT and CDR2 SNEGSKA (reference sequence). Losses at the gene ends were 0 bases for V and 12 bases for J; bases not matched to a gene: 9. CDR3 residues: CSARDPRDYRQYF. Here the CDR3 DNA reads TGCAGTGCTAGAGATCCCCGGGACTACCGTCAGTATTTT.

This clonotype was seen a few times. The CDR3 protein is CASSIDGNYGYTF. The CDR3 DNA sequence: TGTGCCAGCAGCATCGACGGCAACTATGGCTACACCTTC. The gene calls are TRBV6-5 and TRBJ1-2, with no clear D. Per the germline V gene, CDR1 is MNHEY and CDR2 is SVGAGI. The CDR3 totals 13 residues. The ends were cut back, 6 bases at V and 2 bases at J, with 10 bases in the middle.

The chain is built from TRBV27 and TRBJ2-1; D is perhaps TRBD2 (6 bases). V was cut by 4 bases and J by 2 bases, with 15 bases left in between. The CDR3 has 16 amino acids. The germline V gene encodes CDR1 MNHEY and CDR2 SMNVEV (reference sequence). The CDR3 DNA reads as TGTGCCAGCAGTTGGAACCGGGACTCCCCCTACAATGAGCAGTTCTTC. Residues: CASSWNRDSPYNEQFF.

This chain links TRBV7-9 with TRBJ2-5; TRBD2 matches 8 bases. Looked up from germline, CDR1 is SEHNR and CDR2 is FQNEAQ (reference sequence). This CDR3 spans 15 amino acids. V lost 1 base, J lost 5 bases, and 6 bases stayed unmatched. This chain's CDR3 is CASSLGAGERETQYF. The CDR3 region has the DNA TGTGCCAGCAGCTTAGGAGCGGGAGAGAGGGAGACCCAGTACTTC.

This chain joins TRBV20-1 and TRBJ2-5, with D possibly called TRBD1 or TRBD2 (5 bases each). The CDR3 extends over 14 amino acids. Germline V lookup: CDR1 DFQATT, CDR2 SNEGSKA (reference sequence). Trimming took 3 bases from V and 4 from J, leaving 15 bases between them. The CDR3 DNA reads TGCAGTGCTAGCGGGGCGGTTTTCGTAGAGACCCAGTACTTC. Amino acids: CSASGAVFVETQYF.

In its sample, this clonotype was seen a few times. This rearrangement joins TRBV12-3 or TRBV12-4 to TRBJ2-3; tentative D call: TRBD1 (6 bases). Trimming took 4 bases from V and 4 from J, leaving 12 bases between them. The CDR3 totals 14 residues. The chain's CDR3 is CASSSTGTSDTQYF. CDR3 nucleotides: TGTGCCAGCAGTTCTACCGGGACATCAGATACGCAGTATTTT.

This clonotype has a handful of counts. The chain is built from TRBV20-1 and TRBJ2-7; D gene unclear. Germline CDR1 DFQATT, CDR2 SNEGSKA (reference sequence). V lost 2 bases, J lost 3 bases, and 14 bases lay in between. The CDR3 extends over 14 amino acids. The CDR3 loop reads CSARPGPTNYEQYF. CDR3 DNA: TGCAGTGCTAGACCCGGGCCCACCAACTACGAGCAGTACTTC.

V gene TRBV12-3 or TRBV12-4 combines with J gene TRBJ2-4; D remains ambiguous. CDR3 length equals 15 residues. V lost 2 bases and J 0 bases, leaving 8 bases between the germline ends. CDR3 in amino acids: CASSLPAPAKNIQYF. CDR3 DNA sequence: TGTGCCAGCAGTTTACCAGCACCAGCCAAAAACATTCAGTACTTC.

This clonotype has just a few counts. The chain joins TRBV20-1 to TRBJ1-2; TRBD1 might be the D (5 bases). V lost 1 base and J 4 bases, leaving 13 bases between the germline ends. In germline, CDR1 is DFQATT, CDR2 SNEGSKA (reference sequence). The CDR3 loop spans 14 amino acids. CDR3 DNA: TGCAGTGCTAGAGTGAACCGGCAGGGCTATGGCTACACCTTC. Residues: CSARVNRQGYGYTF.

This chain links TRBV24-1 with TRBJ2-5; D is perhaps TRBD2 (6 bases). The CDR3 has 15 amino acids. CDR1 KGHDR and CDR2 SFDVKD come from the germline V gene. V gave up 5 bases and J gave up 2 bases, with 14 bases separating them. The CDR3 is CATSADGGDQETQYF. CDR3 sequence (DNA): TGTGCCACCAGTGCCGATGGCGGGGATCAAGAGACCCAGTACTTC.